These 6 T cell receptor beta chains came from one sample sequenced in a study of patients and donors after allogeneic stem cell transplantation. TCRdb reprocessed the RT-PCR reads with MiXCR, giving one entry per CDR3 protein. The top ten hold about 2.8% of the sample, which has about 87,000 distinct CDR3 sequences, approximately 5.2% seen once. Sample: blood, either unsorted or a sorted T cell fraction (not recorded which). These receptors came from a human donor who was either an allogeneic HSCT recipient or a stem cell or donor lymphocyte infusion donor (not recorded which). It is not recorded whose cells these are; they may come from a transplant donor.

This clonotype was observed a few times. The chain joins TRBV7-8 to TRBJ1-5; unclear D gene. CDR1 is SGHVS, CDR2 FQNEAQ, per germline. The germline V and J ends were trimmed by 4 bases and 5 bases, with 15 bases remaining between them. The CDR3 extends over 15 amino acids. In nucleotides, the CDR3 is TGTGCCAGCAGCTCACCCCCCGGAAGGGATCAGCCCCAGCATTTT. This codes for CASSSPPGRDQPQHF.

This clonotype was observed at least ten times. The CDR3 region is CASSLGRIQETQYF. The CDR3 region has the DNA TGCGCCAGCAGCTTGGGACGGATCCAAGAGACCCAGTACTTC. The chain uses TRBV5-1 and TRBJ2-5; D is unresolved. The CDR3 sequence is 14 residues long. CDR1 is SGHRS and CDR2 is YFSETQ in the germline V gene. Deletions cut 0 bases from V and 1 base from J, with 7 bases between.

This chain connects TRBV4-2 to TRBJ2-3; 9 bases map to TRBD2. The CDR3 has 18 amino acids. With V trimmed by 0 bases and J by 4 bases, 11 bases remained unmatched. Germline loops: CDR1 LGHNA, CDR2 YNFKEQ. The CDR3 loop reads CASSQDSGAGGRADTQYF. The CDR3 coding sequence is TGTGCCAGCAGCCAAGATTCCGGGGCGGGAGGGCGCGCAGATACGCAGTATTTT.

This clonotype was counted at least ten times. This sequence joins TRBV12-3 or TRBV12-4 and TRBJ1-5; no firm D call. V was pared by 5 bases and J by 4 bases, with 6 bases between. CDR3 length equals 12 residues. The CDR3 DNA sequence: TGTGCCAGCAGTCTTCTAAATCAGCCCCAGCATTTT. Translating gives CASSLLNQPQHF.

The chain combines TRBV5-1 with TRBJ2-5; 8 bases line up with TRBD1. This CDR3 is built from 15 residues. Germline V gene data show CDR1 as SGHRS and CDR2 as YFSETQ. Losses at the gene ends were 2 bases for V and 4 bases for J; bases not matched to a gene: 7. The CDR3 bases are TGCGCCAGCAGCTTCAACGGACAGGGCGGAGAGACCCAGTACTTC. It translates to CASSFNGQGGETQYF.

Within the sample, this clonotype is medium-sized (0.01 to 0.1%). The genes are TRBV7-2 and TRBJ2-5; the match to TRBD2 covers 8 bases. The CDR3 runs 14 residues. The V and J ends lost 3 bases and 5 bases, in that order; junction bases with no gene match: 5. Germline CDR1 and CDR2: SGHTA and FQGNSA. In nucleotides, the CDR3 is TGTGCCAGCAGCTTCCAATCGGGGGGGGAGACCCAGTACTTC. It specifies CASSFQSGGETQYF.